The present T cell receptor (beta chain) was sequenced within a study of blood T cell repertoires in COVID-19. Study at large: From T cells, B-cell-depleted T cells, or PBMCs came the material, which was cDNA or gDNA.

Repertoires were generated with immunoSEQ multiplex PCR, while TCRdb's copy carries only in-frame clones and drops some. The sample holds roughly 240,000 clones; more than 75% are singletons and the top ten take approximately 6%. Patients of the Seattle cohort, enrolled during active infection, were followed longitudinally. This clone was seen just once. V was pared by 10 bases and J by 5 bases, with 17 bases between. Germline CDR1 reads LNHDA; CDR2 reads SQIVND (reference sequence). There are 13 residues in the CDR3. The chain couples TRBV19 to TRBJ1-1; tentatively, D is TRBD1 (6 bases). Sequenced material: peripheral blood. The clonotype comes from a woman at least 80 years old with COVID-19, enrolled during active disease. The CDR3 nucleotides are TGTGCCACCCAGGGGAGGGAGAGGACTGAAGCTTTCTTT. The encoded protein is CATQGRERTEAFF.